The T cell receptor (beta chain) under discussion was sequenced for a study of cytomegalovirus exposure and HLA in healthy donors. Turning to the study itself: A previous analysis identified 95 million to 120 million unique TCR beta sequences derived from around 200 million T cells. Study results and limitations: A few chains linked to CMV were shown in vitro to be specific for CMV antigens. Later analysis demonstrated an association between a missense DCLRE1C variant and TCR beta V- and J-gene trimming.

The donors (healthy individuals) were bone marrow donors. Both 60 Vbeta primers and 13 Jbeta primers went into the PCR. Sequenced by immunoSEQ multiplex PCR; TCRdb stores in-frame clones only, minus some. The repertoire holds some 120,000 clones, 70% to 80% seen once, with around 1.5% in the top ten. Concerning this clone: The antigen is undetermined.

The CDR3 totals 16 residues. V lost 0 bases and J lost 4; bases outside the gene matches: 5. CDR1 SGHRS and CDR2 YFSETQ come from the germline V gene. The genes are TRBV5-1 and TRBJ2-2, with 8 bases lining up with TRBD1. The sequence came from a young woman in good health and CMV-seronegative. Sequenced material: PBMCs. This chain's CDR3 is CASSLAGGRGTGELFF. The CDR3 DNA sequence: TGCGCCAGCAGCTTGGCAGGGGGCCGGGGCACCGGGGAGCTGTTTTTT.